These T cell receptor beta chains were read from a single sample in a study of cytomegalovirus exposure and HLA in healthy donors. Repertoires were generated with immunoSEQ multiplex PCR, while TCRdb's copy carries only in-frame clones and drops some. The sample holds 250,000 to 350,000 clones, 86% seen once. The sample taken for sequencing was PBMCs. The receptor set was obtained from a woman aged 18-30 years in good health and CMV-seronegative. The CDR3 runs from the conserved cysteine through the conserved F or W. Each record gives: J gene, V gene, clone size, D gene, CDR3 DNA, CDR3 protein. D genes are given only for firm matches. Size tells how often a clone was seen (once, few, many) or the class of an expanded clone, and some rows leave it out.

J: TRBJ1-2
V: TRBV5-6
size: few
D: NA
DNA: TGTGCCAGCAGCTCCTTAACCCGGACACCGGATGGCTACACCTTC
CDR3: CASSSLTRTPDGYTF

J: TRBJ2-7
V: TRBV14
size: NA
D: NA
DNA: TGTGCCAGCAGCCCGTATGGCCGGGACGGACAAGGGGGAGGGGTCCACGAGCAGTACTTC
CDR3: CASSPYGRDGQGGGVHEQYF

J: TRBJ1-1
V: TRBV9
size: NA
D: TRBD1
DNA: TGTGCCAGCAGCCCCCGGACAGGAATGAACACTGAAGCTTTCTTT
CDR3: CASSPRTGMNTEAFF

J: TRBJ2-1
V: TRBV29-1
size: NA
D: NA
DNA: TGCAGCGCGAGCTCCTACAATGAGCAGTTCTTC
CDR3: CSASSYNEQFF

J: TRBJ2-7
V: TRBV5-8
size: NA
D: NA
DNA: TGTGCCAGCAGCGTCGGGCGGGGAAGCTACGAGCAGTACTTC
CDR3: CASSVGRGSYEQYF

J: TRBJ2-7
V: TRBV18
size: NA
D: NA
DNA: TGTGCCAGCTCCCCCCGAGAGTTCTACGAGCAGTACTTC
CDR3: CASSPREFYEQYF

J: TRBJ2-2
V: TRBV28
size: NA
D: TRBD1
DNA: TGTGCCAGCAGGCCGGGACAGGGGCCCACCGGGGAGCTGTTTTTT
CDR3: CASRPGQGPTGELFF

J: TRBJ2-3
V: TRBV9
size: NA
D: NA
DNA: TGTGCCAGCAGCGTAGCGGGAACTACAGATACGCAGTATTTT
CDR3: CASSVAGTTDTQYF

J: TRBJ2-7
V: TRBV14
size: once
D: TRBD1
DNA: TGTGCCAGCAGCCAAGGGACAGGGGGCGACGAGCAGTACTTC
CDR3: CASSQGTGGDEQYF

J: TRBJ1-2
V: TRBV10-3
size: once
D: NA
DNA: TGTGCCATCAGTGAGTCAAAAGGCCCAGGGAACTTCTATGGCTACACCTTC
CDR3: CAISESKGPGNFYGYTF

J: TRBJ2-1
V: TRBV10-3
size: NA
D: NA
DNA: TGTGCCATCAGTGAGCAGAGCGGGCCCGGGCTCTTC
CDR3: CAISEQSGPGLF

J: TRBJ1-1
V: TRBV28
size: NA
D: NA
DNA: TGTGCCAGCAGTACCCCCGGACACACCGCTTTCTTT
CDR3: CASSTPGHTAFF

J: TRBJ2-3
V: TRBV4-2
size: NA
D: TRBD1
DNA: TGTGCCAGCAGCCAGGGGACAGGGGGCACAGATACGCAGTATTTT
CDR3: CASSQGTGGTDTQYF

J: TRBJ2-7
V: TRBV18
size: NA
D: NA
DNA: TGTGCCAGCTCCCAAGGGGACACCCCCTGGTACGAGCAGTACTTC
CDR3: CASSQGDTPWYEQYF

J: TRBJ2-7
V: TRBV27
size: NA
D: TRBD2
DNA: TGTGCCAGCAGATTCTGGCTAGCGGGAGTCCACGAGCAGTACTTC
CDR3: CASRFWLAGVHEQYF

J: TRBJ2-7
V: TRBV7-9
size: NA
D: NA
DNA: TGTGCCAGCAGCCCCAGGCAGAGCTCCTACGAGCAGTACTTC
CDR3: CASSPRQSSYEQYF

J: TRBJ2-1
V: TRBV15
size: NA
D: TRBD2
DNA: TGTGCCACCAGCGTAGCGGGAGGGAACAATGAGCAGTTCTTC
CDR3: CATSVAGGNNEQFF

J: TRBJ1-2
V: TRBV7-9
size: NA
D: NA
DNA: TGTGCCAGCAGCTCGACAATGGCTGACTATGGCTACACCTTC
CDR3: CASSSTMADYGYTF

J: TRBJ1-4
V: TRBV7-2
size: NA
D: NA
DNA: TGTGCCAGCAGCCCCGAGGGGGGGAAGGTTGGAGAAAAACTGTTTTTT
CDR3: CASSPEGGKVGEKLFF

J: TRBJ2-7
V: TRBV7-2
size: NA
D: NA
DNA: TGTGCCAGCAGCTTATCCGCCTACGAGCAGTACTTC
CDR3: CASSLSAYEQYF

J: TRBJ2-1
V: TRBV7-2
size: once
D: TRBD2
DNA: TGTGCCAGCAGCTTACGTCTAGCGGGGCCGAGCTCCTACAATGAGCAGTTCTTC
CDR3: CASSLRLAGPSSYNEQFF

J: TRBJ1-5
V: TRBV10-3
size: NA
D: TRBD1
DNA: TGTGCCATCGACTCGACAGGGTCCGATCAGCCCCAGCATTTT
CDR3: CAIDSTGSDQPQHF

J: TRBJ1-4
V: TRBV5-1
size: NA
D: NA
DNA: TGCGCCAGCAGCTTGGCCCCCCGTGAAAAACTGTTTTTT
CDR3: CASSLAPREKLFF

J: TRBJ2-5
V: TRBV4-3
size: NA
D: TRBD1
DNA: TGCGCCAGCAGCCAAGGACCGGGACAGGGGCTGGAGACCCAGTACTTC
CDR3: CASSQGPGQGLETQYF

J: TRBJ2-5
V: TRBV18
size: NA
D: TRBD2
DNA: TGTGCCAGCTCACTGACTAGCGGGAGAACGGAGACCCAGTACTTC
CDR3: CASSLTSGRTETQYF

J: TRBJ1-1
V: TRBV10-3
size: NA
D: TRBD1
DNA: TGTGCCATCATTCCGGGACAGGGTACTTCTGAAGCTTTCTTT
CDR3: CAIIPGQGTSEAFF

J: TRBJ1-1
V: TRBV28
size: NA
D: TRBD1
DNA: TGTGCCAGCAGTTGGGACAGTTCAGGCACTGAAGCTTTCTTT
CDR3: CASSWDSSGTEAFF

J: TRBJ2-4
V: TRBV5-1
size: NA
D: TRBD1
DNA: TGCGCCAGCAGGCCTCGGACAGGGACAAACATTCAGTACTTC
CDR3: CASRPRTGTNIQYF